One sample yielded the 9 T cell receptor beta chains listed below, sequenced in a study of CD8+CD57+ T cells in acquired aplastic anemia. CDR3 and TCR beta VDJ profiling relied on a genomic DNA template. Via MiXCR, TCRdb re-called the reads, giving one row per CDR3 protein. The sample holds some 170,000 distinct CDR3 sequences, about two thirds seen once. Whoever was chosen for sequencing had shown CD8+CD57+ cell expansion by flow cytometry. Sequencing used sorted CD4+, CD8+, or CD8+CD57+ T cells (not recorded which) from PBMCs. The receptors here all came from a human donor with aplastic anemia.

The V gene is TRBV25-1, the J gene TRBJ2-1; 7 nucleotides match TRBD2. The CDR3 contains 14 residues. With 4 bases clipped from V and 10 bases from J, the junction kept 10 bases outside the gene matches. Germline V CDR1 and CDR2: MGHDK, SYGVNS. CDR3 nucleotide sequence: TGTGCCAGCAGTGTGGGGGGGAGTTTGGTGGAGCAGTTCTTC. Its translation: CASSVGGSLVEQFF.

This rearrangement joins TRBV12-3 or TRBV12-4 to TRBJ1-2; tentatively, D is TRBD1 (5 bases). V lost 5 bases and J lost 6, with 13 bases in between. The CDR3 is 13 residues long. CDR3 region: CASSAWGTDGYTF. The CDR3 DNA reads as TGTGCCAGCAGTGCTTGGGGGACCGATGGCTACACCTTC.

The J gene is TRBJ1-1, the V gene TRBV20-1; D gene unclear. V was clipped by 3 bases and J by 8 bases, with 10 bases between them. The CDR3 contains 11 residues. Germline V gene lookup returns CDR1 DFQATT and CDR2 SNEGSKA (reference sequence). Here the CDR3 DNA reads TGCAGTGCTAGCTCCTCGACAGAAGCTTTCTTT. This gives the protein CSASSSTEAFF.

The chain couples TRBV7-3 to TRBJ2-5; D is perhaps TRBD1 (5 bases). CDR1 is SGHTA and CDR2 is FQGTGA in the germline V gene. This CDR3 contains 14 residues. Trimming cost V 3 bases and J 5 bases, with 13 bases left between them. CDR3 residues: CASSFGLGQETQYF. The DNA of the CDR3 is TGTGCCAGCAGCTTTGGGCTGGGGCAGGAGACCCAGTACTTC.

This rearrangement joins TRBV12-5 to TRBJ1-5; possibly TRBD1 for D (5 bases). This CDR3 contains 12 residues. Germline CDR1 reads LGHNT; CDR2 reads FRNRAP. Trimming removed 3 bases from V and 7 bases from J, with 7 bases in between. The CDR3 DNA sequence: TGTGCTAGTGGTTTCCAGGGCCAGCCCCAGCATTTT. Translation gives CASGFQGQPQHF.

V gene TRBV2 combines with J gene TRBJ2-7; TRBD2 matches 15 bases. The CDR3 runs 14 residues. Germline lookup yields CDR1 SNHLY and CDR2 FYNNEI. The V and J ends lost 7 bases and 10 bases, in that order; junction bases with no gene match: 8. CDR3 loop: CASTEGLAGGPQYF. The CDR3 DNA reads TGTGCCAGCACCGAAGGACTAGCGGGAGGGCCCCAGTACTTC.

Written as DNA, the CDR3 is TGTGCCACCAGTGACACTTCACTAGCGGGAGGGATTAAGCAGTTCTTC. Amino acid sequence: CATSDTSLAGGIKQFF. The J gene is TRBJ2-1, the V gene TRBV24-1; 13 positions agree with TRBD2. CDR1 and CDR2 (germline): KGHDR, SFDVKD. After removal of 4 bases from V and 11 bases from J, the junction contained 10 bases not matched to a gene. This CDR3 is built from 16 residues.

The rearrangement uses TRBV20-1 and TRBJ2-1; 7 positions match TRBD2. Germline CDR1 reads DFQATT; CDR2 reads SNEGSKA (reference sequence). With V trimmed by 1 base and J by 6 bases, 6 bases remained unmatched. The CDR3 loop spans 14 amino acids. In DNA form, the CDR3 reads TGCAGTGCTAGAGGAGGACTAGAAGGCAATGAGCAGTTCTTC. The encoded protein is CSARGGLEGNEQFF.

The CDR3 nucleotides read TGCAGTGCTAGAGATCGCATTAGTCCCCAAGAGACCCAGTACTTC. It yields the protein CSARDRISPQETQYF. The chain uses TRBV20-1 and TRBJ2-5; unclear D gene. This CDR3 is 15 amino acids long. The germline CDR1 and CDR2 sequences are DFQATT and SNEGSKA (reference sequence). Trimming stripped 0 bases from V and 1 base from J, with 12 bases between.